These 13 T cell receptor beta chains originate from one sample sequenced in a study of T cells in narcolepsy. TCRdb keeps only in-frame clones here, not all; method: immunoSEQ multiplex PCR. The table lists tens of thousands of clones, roughly 80% of them singletons. Sequenced material: memory (CD45RA-) CD4+ T cells from blood. The receptors originated from a human donor in good health.

CDR3 residues: CASSLGPTASSGNTIYF. For the CDR3, the DNA is TGCGCCAGCAGCTTGGGGCCGACCGCAAGCTCTGGAAACACCATATATTTT. The genes are TRBV5-1 and TRBJ1-3; unclear D gene. CDR3 size: 17 residues. V lost 0 bases to trimming and J lost 0 bases, with 13 bases between them. Germline V gene sequence: CDR1 SGHRS, CDR2 YFSETQ. Supplemented by reference TRBV5-1 and TRBJ1-3, the full variable domain reads KAGVTQTPRYLIKTRGQQVTLSCSPISGHRSVSWYQQTPGQGLQFLFEYFSETQRNKGNFPGRFSGRQFSNSRSEMNVSTLELGDSALYLCASSLGPTASSGNTIYFGEGSWLTVV.

The CDR3 DNA follows: TGTGCCAGCAGCCGCCTGGTGGAGACCCAGTACTTC. As protein: CASSRLVETQYF. The rearrangement joins TRBV11-3 to TRBJ2-5; D is unclear. CDR1 is SGHNT, CDR2 YENEEA, per germline. V lost 5 bases and J lost 5, with 9 bases in between. The CDR3 covers 12 residues.

The gene calls are TRBV7-9 and TRBJ1-1, with TRBD1 identical over 10 bases. This CDR3 is built from 17 residues. The J segment lost 5 bases and the V segment lost 5 bases, leaving 14 bases of the junction unmatched. Germline loops: CDR1 SEHNR, CDR2 FQNEAQ (reference sequence). This chain's CDR3 is CASSADRGRPGKTEAFF. CDR3 DNA: TGTGCCAGCAGCGCAGACAGGGGGCGACCGGGAAAAACTGAAGCTTTCTTT. The variable domain in full, completed from reference TRBV7-9 and TRBJ1-1, reads DTGVSQNPRHKITKRGQNVTFRCDPISEHNRLYWYRQTLGQGPEFLTYFQNEAQLEKSRLLSDRFSAERPKGSFSTLEIQRTEQGDSAMYLCASSADRGRPGKTEAFFGQGTRLTVV.

CDR3 sequence: CASSFASRNTEAFF. Written as DNA, the CDR3 is TGTGCCAGCAGTTTTGCTTCAAGAAACACTGAAGCTTTCTTT. V and J are TRBV6-5 and TRBJ1-1, with unresolved D. This CDR3 comprises 14 residues. Germline CDR1 reads MNHEY; CDR2 reads SVGAGI. V was trimmed by 4 bases and J by 2 bases, leaving 11 bases between them.

The chain links TRBV6-6 to TRBJ2-5, with a possible D match to TRBD2 (5 bases). Germline CDR1 and CDR2: MNHNY and SVGAGI (reference sequence). This CDR3 comprises 14 residues. V was shortened by 2 bases and J by 11 bases, with 18 bases between the two germline ends. The CDR3 loop reads CASSYTEHGMTQYF. The CDR3 nucleotides are TGTGCCAGCAGTTACACTGAACACGGGATGACACAGTACTTC.

This chain joins TRBV11-2 and TRBJ2-7; 8 bases fit TRBD2. The CDR3 runs to 14 residues. Trimming cost V 5 bases and J 6 bases; bases outside gene matches: 9. Germline V gene lookup returns CDR1 SGHAT and CDR2 FQNNGV. The CDR3 sequence is CASSPGGERSEQYF. CDR3 DNA sequence: TGTGCCAGCAGCCCGGGGGGGGAGCGCAGCGAGCAGTACTTC.

This chain connects TRBV7-2 to TRBJ2-7; 7 nucleotides line up with TRBD2. CDR1 SGHTA and CDR2 FQGNSA come from the germline V gene. This CDR3 is 11 amino acids long. Trimming removed 9 bases from V and 4 bases from J; junction bases left unmatched: 3. The CDR3: CASTAGYEQYF. The CDR3 DNA sequence: TGTGCCAGTACAGCGGGGTACGAGCAGTACTTC.

This clone was seen only a few times. The V call is TRBV6-1, the J call TRBJ1-4, with D perhaps TRBD1 (5 bases). The V gene lost 3 bases and the J gene lost 11 bases, with 19 bases spanning the gap. This CDR3 contains 15 residues. Germline CDR1 MNHNS, CDR2 SASEGT. The CDR3 spells CASSEGTVLLRKLFF. The CDR3 bases are TGTGCCAGCAGTGAGGGGACGGTACTTTTGCGGAAACTGTTTTTT.

This clone was observed a single time. V is TRBV11-2 and J is TRBJ2-3; TRBD2 agrees at 8 bases. The junction had 6 bases not matched to a gene; V was cut back by 1 base and J by 3 bases. Germline V gives CDR1 SGHAT, CDR2 FQNNGV. This CDR3 comprises 16 residues. CDR3 sequence (DNA): TGTGCCAGCAGCTTAGGGGCGGGAGGTAGGACAGATACGCAGTATTTT. Amino acid sequence: CASSLGAGGRTDTQYF.

The chain joins TRBV29-1 to TRBJ2-2; D remains unclear. CDR3 length: 15 residues. V was trimmed by 4 bases and J by 2 bases, leaving 14 bases between them. CDR1 is SQVTM and CDR2 is ANQGSEA in the germline V gene. In DNA form, the CDR3 reads TGCAGCGTTGTTTGGCAACGGAAAAACACCGGGGAGCTGTTTTTT. Residues: CSVVWQRKNTGELFF.

The gene calls are TRBV7-9 and TRBJ1-5; no reliable D call. Per germline, CDR1 SEHNR and CDR2 FQNEAQ (reference sequence). The CDR3 is made up of 13 amino acids. Trimming pared 1 base from V and 9 bases from J, leaving 10 bases between. CDR3 sequence: CASSLVSGAPQHF. The CDR3 coding sequence is TGTGCCAGCAGCTTAGTCTCGGGAGCGCCCCAGCATTTT.

V and J are TRBV6-4 and TRBJ2-2; the match to TRBD2 covers 13 bases. CDR3 length: 18 amino acids. Germline CDR1 MRHNA, CDR2 SNTAGT. V lost 5 bases, J lost 1 base, and 7 bases stayed unmatched. CDR3 amino acids: CASSSGTSGDRNTGELFF. The CDR3 region has the DNA TGTGCCAGCAGTTCCGGGACTAGCGGGGATAGGAACACCGGGGAGCTGTTTTTT.

The chain joins TRBV5-5 to TRBJ2-6, with D perhaps matching TRBD1 or TRBD2 (5 bases each). This CDR3 region has 19 residues. Germline V lookup: CDR1 SGHKS, CDR2 YYEKEE (reference sequence). The V and J ends lost 4 bases and 0 bases respectively, with 20 bases between them. This CDR3 reads CASSPAAAGSLSGANVLTF. CDR3 nucleotides: TGTGCCAGCAGCCCAGCGGCGGCAGGGTCACTCTCTGGGGCCAACGTCCTGACTTTC.